This T cell receptor (beta chain) was profiled in a study of blood T cell repertoires in COVID-19. This CDR3 spans 13 amino acids. V lost 8 bases and J lost 8, with 18 bases in between. Germline lookup yields CDR1 MNHEY and CDR2 SVGAGI. Generated by immunoSEQ multiplex PCR, the TCRdb table keeps only in-frame clones and is missing some. Of some 450,000 clones in the sample, around 88% are singletons; the top ten hold over 9.5%. J is TRBJ1-2 and V is TRBV6-5, with D unresolved. The sample was peripheral blood. This clonotype originated in a woman aged 50 to 65 with COVID-19, enrolled during active disease. CDR3 sequence (DNA): TGTGCCAGCTTGGTGGGCAGTCAAGGCGGCTACACCTTC. This codes for CASLVGSQGGYTF.